This T cell receptor (beta chain) emerged from a study of blood T cells in healthy people across ages (dated by TCRdb to the mid-2010s). At the level of the whole study: In model experiments, roughly one uniquely barcoded TCR beta cDNA molecule per two T cells was captured by template switching. The study measured age-related changes in TCR beta repertoire diversity using deep sequencing normalized with unique cDNA molecular identifiers. The donors were divided into four age groups: young (average around 17 years), middle-aged (roughly 40), aged (around 59) and long-lived (around 80). To avoid experimental bias, donors of different ages were distributed randomly across sequencing lanes. Two additional independent replicas of 1 million unique cDNA reads from the same blood draw were analyzed for two donors (one aged 18 to 30 and one aged 80 or older).

General findings and caveats noted by the study authors: Estimates of total diversity from one million sequenced T cells were regarded as lower bounds and underestimates. Observed TCR beta diversity per million T cells fell roughly linearly with age, and a significant reduction was already apparent by age about 43. Because profiling used bulk unsorted PBMCs, naive and antigen-experienced compartments could not be compared conclusively. Compared with the aged group, the long-lived group had more naive CD4+ T cells, fewer expanded clones and increased TCR diversity, suggesting age selection. The CMV infection status of donors was not known, potentially confounding age-related changes in expanded clonotypes. Observed TCR beta diversity correlated strongly with the percentage of naive T cells measured by flow cytometry.

As for this clonotype: Its binding antigen is unknown. The input lacks base qualities; no much larger clone sits a single base away.

The CDR3 starts with the cysteine, ends with the phenylalanine, and has 15 residues. Only the CDR3 portion is preserved as DNA: 45 bases, with reading frame beginning at the first base. The CDR1 and CDR2 encoded by the germline V gene (reference sequence) are DFQATT and SNEGSKA. For this chain, trimming is 6 bases at the V end and 6 bases at the J end, and the number of junction bases without a gene match is 15. The donors were roughly 39 Caucasian individuals from Russia, aged 6 to 90 years, who were systemically healthy. Each donor gave 8 to 10 milliliters of peripheral blood, drawn into EDTA-treated Vacutainer tubes. Ficoll-Paque density-gradient centrifugation was used to isolate PBMCs, with at least 6 million per sample. Total RNA, at least 6 micrograms per sample, was extracted from PBMCs with Trizol reagent. For every donor, an aliquot of PBMCs went through flow cytometry to measure the percentages of naive CD45RAhigh/CD27high T cells.

Receptors were amplified or captured by 5' RACE. These reads were obtained on an Illumina HiSeq 2500. The second PCR ran for roughly 7 to 12 cycles and used a J-beta primer mix along with a sample-barcoded 5' primer. A unique molecular identifier was introduced onto each TCR beta cDNA molecule by a template-switch 5' adaptor carrying 12 random nucleotides. At least 2.5 million CDR3-containing paired-end reads were obtained from each sample. All of the RNA was converted into first-strand cDNA using the Mint cDNA synthesis kit, with a TRBC-specific oligonucleotide serving as the primer. After uracil-DNA glycosylase treatment, a first 18-cycle PCR used universal primers M1SS and BC2_uni_R on all cDNA. The original methods were these. Normalization of each sample was performed by random selection of 1 million high-quality reads, each carrying a distinct molecular identifier. Reads with shared molecular identifiers were discarded instead of being binned into consensus sequences. MiTCR, set to a Q25 quality threshold and the strictest error-elimination algorithm, was used for CDR3 identification, clonotype clustering and error correction. A nonparametric unseen species model using Euler transformation provided a lower-bound estimate of total TCR beta diversity. TCRdb trimmed public reads at Q25 via fastp, called clones via MiXCR and kept in-frame beta chains. CDR3 protein duplicates are merged, each entry listing the most common genes and DNA. What appears here as the V and J calls and clone size reflects TCRdb's work, not the paper's. The sample table records over a million distinct CDR3 sequences; approximately 60% of these occur just once. The ten top clones hold 6.7% of the sample.

The sample comprised blood. Recombination linked TRBV20-1 to TRBJ2-7, and 9 junction bases match TRBD2. The source is a man between 18 and 29 years old in good health. The CDR3 reads as follows: CSALWGASGKFEQYF. The DNA sequence is as follows: TGCAGTGCCCTGTGGGGAGCTAGCGGGAAGTTCGAGCAGTACTTC.